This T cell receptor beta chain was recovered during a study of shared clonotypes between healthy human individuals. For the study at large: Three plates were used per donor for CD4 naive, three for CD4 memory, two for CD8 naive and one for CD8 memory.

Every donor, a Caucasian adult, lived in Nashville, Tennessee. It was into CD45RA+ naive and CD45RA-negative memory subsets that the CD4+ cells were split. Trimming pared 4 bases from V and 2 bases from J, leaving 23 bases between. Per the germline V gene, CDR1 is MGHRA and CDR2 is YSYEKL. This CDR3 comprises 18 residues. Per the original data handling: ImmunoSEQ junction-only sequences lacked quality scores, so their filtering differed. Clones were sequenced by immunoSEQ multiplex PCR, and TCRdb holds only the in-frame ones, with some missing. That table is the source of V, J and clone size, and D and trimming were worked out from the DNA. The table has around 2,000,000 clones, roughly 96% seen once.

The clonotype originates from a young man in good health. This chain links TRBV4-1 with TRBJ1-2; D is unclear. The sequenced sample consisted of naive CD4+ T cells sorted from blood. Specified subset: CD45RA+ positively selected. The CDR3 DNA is TGCGCCAGCAGCCCAGCACAGACTCAGCCAAACGCCAACTATGGCTACACCTTC. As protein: CASSPAQTQPNANYGYTF.